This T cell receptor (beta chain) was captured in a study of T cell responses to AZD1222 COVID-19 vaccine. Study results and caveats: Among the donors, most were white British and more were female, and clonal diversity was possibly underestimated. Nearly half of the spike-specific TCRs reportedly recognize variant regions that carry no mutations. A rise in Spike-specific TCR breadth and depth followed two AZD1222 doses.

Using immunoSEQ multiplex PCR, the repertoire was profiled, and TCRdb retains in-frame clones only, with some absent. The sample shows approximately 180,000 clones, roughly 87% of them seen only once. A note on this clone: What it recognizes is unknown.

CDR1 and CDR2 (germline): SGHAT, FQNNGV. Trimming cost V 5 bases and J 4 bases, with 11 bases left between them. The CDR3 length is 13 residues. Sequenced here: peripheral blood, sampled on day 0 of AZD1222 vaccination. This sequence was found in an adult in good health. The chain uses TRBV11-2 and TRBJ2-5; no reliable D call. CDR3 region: CASSIRPLETQYF. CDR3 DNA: TGTGCCAGCAGCATAAGGCCGTTAGAGACCCAGTACTTC.